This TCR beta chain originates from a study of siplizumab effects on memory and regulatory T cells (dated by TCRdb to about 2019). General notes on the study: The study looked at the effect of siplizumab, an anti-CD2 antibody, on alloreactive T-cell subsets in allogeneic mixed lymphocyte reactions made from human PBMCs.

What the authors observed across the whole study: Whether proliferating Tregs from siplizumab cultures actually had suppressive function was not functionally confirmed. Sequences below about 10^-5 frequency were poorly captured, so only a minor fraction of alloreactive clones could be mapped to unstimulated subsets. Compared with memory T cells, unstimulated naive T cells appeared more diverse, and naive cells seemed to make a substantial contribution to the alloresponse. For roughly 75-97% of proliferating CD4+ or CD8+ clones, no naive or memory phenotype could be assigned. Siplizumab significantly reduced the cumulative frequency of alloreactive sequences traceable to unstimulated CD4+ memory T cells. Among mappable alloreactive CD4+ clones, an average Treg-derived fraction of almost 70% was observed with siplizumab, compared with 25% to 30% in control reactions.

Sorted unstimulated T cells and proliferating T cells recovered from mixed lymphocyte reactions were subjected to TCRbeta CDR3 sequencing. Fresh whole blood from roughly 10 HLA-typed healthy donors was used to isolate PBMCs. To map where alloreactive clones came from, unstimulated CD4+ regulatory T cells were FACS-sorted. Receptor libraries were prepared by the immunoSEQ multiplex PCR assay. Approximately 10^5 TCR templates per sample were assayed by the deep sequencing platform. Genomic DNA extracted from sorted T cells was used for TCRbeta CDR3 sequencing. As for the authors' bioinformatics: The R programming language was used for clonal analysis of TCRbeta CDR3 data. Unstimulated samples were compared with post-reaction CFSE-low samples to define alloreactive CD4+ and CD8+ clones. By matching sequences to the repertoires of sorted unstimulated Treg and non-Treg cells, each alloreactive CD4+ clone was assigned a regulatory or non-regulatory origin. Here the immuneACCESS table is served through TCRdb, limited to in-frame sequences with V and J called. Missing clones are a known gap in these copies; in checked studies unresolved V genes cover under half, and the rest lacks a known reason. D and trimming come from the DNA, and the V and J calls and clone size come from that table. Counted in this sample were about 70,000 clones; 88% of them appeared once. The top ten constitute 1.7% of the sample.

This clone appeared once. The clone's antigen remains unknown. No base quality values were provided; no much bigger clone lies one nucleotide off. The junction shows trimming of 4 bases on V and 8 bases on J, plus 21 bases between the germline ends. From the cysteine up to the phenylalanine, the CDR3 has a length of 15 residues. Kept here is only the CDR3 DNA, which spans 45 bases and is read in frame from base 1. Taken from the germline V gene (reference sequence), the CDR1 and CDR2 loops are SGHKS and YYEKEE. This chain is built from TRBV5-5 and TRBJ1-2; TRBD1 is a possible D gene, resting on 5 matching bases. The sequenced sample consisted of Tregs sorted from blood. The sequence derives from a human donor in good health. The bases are TGTGCCAGCAGCCCAGACGGGGGAGGGCTTTGGGGCTACACCTTC. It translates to CASSPDGGGLWGYTF.